This T cell receptor (beta chain) was captured in a study of cytomegalovirus exposure and HLA in healthy donors. Whole-study results and caveats: A later analysis, which compared TCR beta chains of equal frequency, found the HLA-associated ones more clonally expanded. CMV serostatus was the sole immune exposure information available. In vitro, three CMV-associated chains proved specific for CMV antigens.

Germline loops: CDR1 SQVTM, CDR2 ANQGSEA. The V and J ends lost 4 bases and 0 bases respectively, with 18 bases between them. The CDR3 covers 16 residues. Primers: 60 Vbeta forward and 13 Jbeta reverse. This table comes from immunoSEQ multiplex PCR, and its TCRdb copy is limited to in-frame clones, with some not included. The repertoire holds fewer than 100,000 clones, with about four fifths as singletons. Concerning this clone itself: Its specificity is unknown.

This chain links TRBV29-1 with TRBJ1-2, with a tentative D call TRBD1 (5 bases). The TCR originated in a woman in her thirties or forties in good health and CMV-seronegative. The source material was PBMCs. CDR3 protein: CSVAGIQDQANYGYTF. CDR3 bases: TGCAGCGTTGCTGGGATACAGGACCAAGCTAACTATGGCTACACCTTC.